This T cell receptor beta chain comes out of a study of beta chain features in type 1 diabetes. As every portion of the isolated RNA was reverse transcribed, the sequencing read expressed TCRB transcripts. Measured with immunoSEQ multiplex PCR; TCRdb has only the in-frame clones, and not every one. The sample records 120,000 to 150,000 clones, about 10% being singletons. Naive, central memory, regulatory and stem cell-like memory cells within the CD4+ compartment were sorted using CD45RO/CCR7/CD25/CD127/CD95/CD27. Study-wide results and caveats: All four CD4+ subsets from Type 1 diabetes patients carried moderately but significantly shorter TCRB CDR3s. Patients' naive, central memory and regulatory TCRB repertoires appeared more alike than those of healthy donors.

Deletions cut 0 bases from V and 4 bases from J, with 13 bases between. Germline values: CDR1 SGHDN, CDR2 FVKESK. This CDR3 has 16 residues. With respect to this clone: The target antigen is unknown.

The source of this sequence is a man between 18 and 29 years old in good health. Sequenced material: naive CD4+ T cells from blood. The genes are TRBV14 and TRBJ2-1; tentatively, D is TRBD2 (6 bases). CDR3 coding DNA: TGTGCCAGCAGCCAAGACGGCGGGGCCTTTTACAATGAGCAGTTCTTC. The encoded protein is CASSQDGGAFYNEQFF. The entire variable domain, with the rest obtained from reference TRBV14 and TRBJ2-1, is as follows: EAGVTQFPSHSVIEKGQTVTLRCDPISGHDNLYWYRRVMGKEIKFLLHFVKESKQDESGMPNNRFLAERTGGTYSTLKVQPAELEDSGVYFCASSQDGGAFYNEQFFGPGTRLTVL.